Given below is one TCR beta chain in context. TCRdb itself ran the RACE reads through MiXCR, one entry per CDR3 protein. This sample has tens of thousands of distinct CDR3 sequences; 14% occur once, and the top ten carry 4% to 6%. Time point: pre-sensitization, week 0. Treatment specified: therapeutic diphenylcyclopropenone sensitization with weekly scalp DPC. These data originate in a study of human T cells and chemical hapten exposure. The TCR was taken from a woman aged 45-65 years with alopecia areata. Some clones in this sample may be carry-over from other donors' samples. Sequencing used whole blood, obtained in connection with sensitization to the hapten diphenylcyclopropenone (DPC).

CDR3 sequence: CASSPGLVQETQYF. DNA for the CDR3: TGTGCCAGCTCACCGGGACTTGTCCAAGAGACCCAGTACTTC. The chain links TRBV18 to TRBJ2-5; possibly TRBD2 for D (6 bases). Trimming removed 3 bases at V and 1 base at J, with 9 bases between. Germline V lookup: CDR1 KGHSH, CDR2 LQKENI. This CDR3 region has 14 residues.